This note documents a single T cell receptor beta chain sequence. What it binds is unknown. This sample was included in a study of cytomegalovirus exposure and HLA in healthy donors. TCRdb keeps only in-frame clones here, not all; method: immunoSEQ multiplex PCR. The table shows about 82,000 clones, with more than 85% occurring only once. The study, taken as a whole, reports: Reports showed the classifier diagnosing cytomegalovirus status with high specificity and sensitivity.

CDR3 size: 16 residues. V gave up 2 bases and J gave up 4 bases, with 17 bases separating them. Germline V gene sequence: CDR1 LNHDA, CDR2 SQIVND (reference sequence). Material: PBMCs. The receptor's source is a man younger than 35 in good health and CMV-seronegative. The rearrangement uses TRBV19 and TRBJ1-2, with D perhaps matching TRBD1 (6 bases). CDR3 in amino acids: CASSITSGTFLYGYTF. CDR3 nucleotide sequence: TGTGCCAGTAGTATAACTTCAGGGACATTTCTCTATGGCTACACCTTC.